What follows are 12 T cell receptor beta chains derived from one specimen sequenced in a study of blood T cell repertoires in COVID-19. The data were produced by immunoSEQ multiplex PCR, yet TCRdb's version contains in-frame clones alone and is incomplete. The table has 45,000 to 65,000 clones, approximately 84% seen once. Sequences were obtained from peripheral blood. These receptors came from a human donor in a cohort sampled during active COVID-19.

V gene TRBV28 combines with J gene TRBJ1-4, with a tentative D call TRBD1 (5 bases). V was trimmed by 2 bases and J by 5 bases, leaving 15 bases between them. CDR3 length: 16 residues. CDR1 and CDR2 (germline): MDHEN, SYDVKM. As DNA, the CDR3 is TGTGCCAGCAGTTTACCGGGTAGGGGAAGGAATGAAAAACTGTTTTTT. Its protein product is CASSLPGRGRNEKLFF.

The chain links TRBV4-3 to TRBJ2-5, with TRBD2 identical over 12 bases. The V segment lost 1 base and the J segment 5 bases; nucleotides outside the gene matches: 11. Germline V CDR1 and CDR2: LGHNA, YSLEER. This CDR3 contains 18 residues. This chain's CDR3 is CASSQAWASGGEEETQYF. CDR3 sequence (DNA): TGCGCCAGCAGCCAAGCTTGGGCTAGCGGGGGGGAGGAGGAGACCCAGTACTTC.

The chain carries TRBV5-4 and TRBJ1-2, with a tentative D call TRBD1 (6 bases). Trimming took off 4 bases at V and 2 bases at J, with 21 bases between the two ends. CDR1 and CDR2 (germline): SGHNT, YYREEE (reference sequence). The CDR3 loop spans 17 amino acids. Written as DNA, the CDR3 is TGTGCCAGCAGCCCGTCGTATGGGGGCAGGGAGAACTATGGCTACACCTTC. This encodes CASSPSYGGRENYGYTF.

V and J are TRBV12-3 or TRBV12-4 and TRBJ2-2, with a tentative D call TRBD1 (6 bases). CDR3 length: 13 residues. V lost 5 bases and J lost 4, with 8 bases in between. As DNA, the CDR3 is TGTGCCAGCAGTCAGGGGTTCACCGGGGAGCTGTTTTTT. Its translation is CASSQGFTGELFF.

This rearrangement joins TRBV5-4 to TRBJ2-5; 7 bases align to TRBD2. Germline V gives CDR1 SGHNT, CDR2 YYREEE (reference sequence). The V and J ends lost 3 bases and 5 bases, in that order; junction bases with no gene match: 10. The CDR3 has 15 amino acids. As DNA, the CDR3 is TGTGCCAGCAGCTCGGTAGCGGGCTTGGGGGAGACCCAGTACTTC. The encoded protein is CASSSVAGLGETQYF. Looking up the rest from reference TRBV5-4 and TRBJ2-5 gives the full variable domain: ETGVTQSPTHLIKTRGQQVTLRCSSQSGHNTVSWYQQALGQGPQFIFQYYREEENGRGNFPPRFSGLQFPNYSSELNVNALELDDSALYLCASSSVAGLGETQYFGPGTRLLVL.

In its sample, this clone was seen a few times. The rearrangement links TRBV27 to TRBJ2-1; tentatively, D is TRBD1 (7 bases). Per germline, CDR1 MNHEY and CDR2 SMNVEV (reference sequence). This CDR3 spans 16 amino acids. The germline V and J ends were trimmed by 5 bases and 4 bases, with 18 bases remaining between them. The CDR3 DNA reads TGTGCCAGCAGTCCCGCAGGGGGGCGTCCGTACAATGAGCAGTTCTTC. This translates into CASSPAGGRPYNEQFF.

This rearrangement joins TRBV5-4 to TRBJ1-2; D gene ambiguous. Germline V CDR1 and CDR2: SGHNT, YYREEE (reference sequence). Trimming pared 3 bases from V and 0 bases from J, leaving 12 bases between. This CDR3 contains 15 residues. DNA for the CDR3: TGTGCCAGCAGCTCCCCTAATGGAGCTAACTATGGCTACACCTTC. Translating it yields CASSSPNGANYGYTF.

This CDR3 is CASRSGTGSEKLFF. The CDR3 DNA sequence: TGCGCCAGCAGATCCGGGACAGGGTCCGAAAAACTGTTTTTT. The V and J genes are TRBV5-1 and TRBJ1-4; 9 nucleotides agree with TRBD1. Trimming took 5 bases from V and 8 from J; bases not matched to a gene: 7. CDR1 is SGHRS, CDR2 YFSETQ, per germline. CDR3 length: 14 amino acids.

The chain combines TRBV5-4 with TRBJ1-3; tentative D call: TRBD1 (6 bases). This CDR3 has 14 amino acids. The germline V gene has CDR1 SGHNT and CDR2 YYREEE (reference sequence). The V and J ends lost 4 bases and 2 bases respectively, with 10 bases between them. Here the CDR3 DNA reads TGTGCCAGCAGCCTCAGGGGTACTGGAAACACCATATATTTT. Its translation is CASSLRGTGNTIYF. The full variable domain, completed using reference TRBV5-4 and TRBJ1-3, is ETGVTQSPTHLIKTRGQQVTLRCSSQSGHNTVSWYQQALGQGPQFIFQYYREEENGRGNFPPRFSGLQFPNYSSELNVNALELDDSALYLCASSLRGTGNTIYFGEGSWLTVV.

The chain couples TRBV7-2 to TRBJ1-2; 9 nucleotides match TRBD1. The V gene end was trimmed by 5 bases and the J gene end by 7 bases; junction bases not matched to a gene: 5. Germline V lookup: CDR1 SGHTA, CDR2 FQGNSA. This CDR3 comprises 13 residues. The CDR3 region has the DNA TGTGCCAGCAGCCAAGACAGGGGGGGTGGCTACACCTTC. This encodes CASSQDRGGGYTF.

The chain joins TRBV18 to TRBJ1-3; D remains ambiguous. The germline V gene has CDR1 KGHSH and CDR2 LQKENI. The CDR3 has 15 residues. V lost 2 bases, J lost 0 bases, and 8 bases lay in between. Written as DNA, the CDR3 is TGTGCCAGCTCACCAAGCTTGAACTCTGGAAACACCATATATTTT. As protein: CASSPSLNSGNTIYF.

The chain joins TRBV18 to TRBJ1-5; 11 bases fit TRBD1. Germline V gene data show CDR1 as KGHSH and CDR2 as LQKENI. The CDR3 is made up of 16 amino acids. V was clipped by 2 bases and J by 6 bases; unmatched bases: 6. CDR3 DNA sequence: TGTGCCAGCTCACCATTGGACAGGGGGCCGGGTCAGCCCCAGCATTTT. Protein: CASSPLDRGPGQPQHF.